This TCR beta chain was retrieved from a study of radiotherapy plus CTLA-4 blockade in lung cancer (dated by TCRdb to 2016 to 2018). With respect to the entire study: Objective responses occurred in roughly 19% of enrolled patients, and just over 30% achieved disease control. Findings and caveats that apply to the study as a whole: TCR clones derived from tumors expanded in peripheral blood after treatment with radiotherapy and ipilimumab. Increased serum interferon-beta after radiation, together with early dynamic changes in blood T cell clones, were reported to be the strongest predictors of response.

Focal radiation therapy combined with CTLA-4 blockade (ipilimumab) was tested in patients with chemo-refractory metastatic non-small-cell lung cancer. The CDR3 measures 15 amino acids from cysteine to phenylalanine. Only the CDR3 DNA stays, 45 bases, in frame from base 1. Trimming costs V 3 bases and J 0 bases, and their ends lie 11 bases apart. Sequences SGHNT (CDR1) and YYREEE (CDR2) are obtained from the germline V gene (reference sequence). Library preparation used the immunoSEQ multiplex PCR assay. Held by TCRdb, this immuneACCESS table contains in-frame sequences only and omits some clones. Under half of the omission traces to an unresolved V gene where checked; the cause of the rest is unknown. The sample table records around 86,000 clones; roughly four fifths of these occur just once. The top ten constitute 0.82% of the sample. On this clone: The antigen this receptor binds is unknown. No base-level quality is on record; no much larger clone is a single base apart.

Here the chain combines TRBV5-4 and TRBJ2-3, with the D assignment possibly TRBD1 or TRBD2, given 5 matching bases for each. The source of this sequence is a human donor with non-small cell lung cancer who had stable disease on radiotherapy plus ipilimumab. Sequences were derived from peripheral blood, sampled from a patient treated with radiotherapy plus ipilimumab. The CDR3 protein sequence reads: CASSSGRDSTDTQYF. The DNA reads as follows: TGTGCCAGCAGCTCTGGCCGGGACAGCACAGATACGCAGTATTTT.